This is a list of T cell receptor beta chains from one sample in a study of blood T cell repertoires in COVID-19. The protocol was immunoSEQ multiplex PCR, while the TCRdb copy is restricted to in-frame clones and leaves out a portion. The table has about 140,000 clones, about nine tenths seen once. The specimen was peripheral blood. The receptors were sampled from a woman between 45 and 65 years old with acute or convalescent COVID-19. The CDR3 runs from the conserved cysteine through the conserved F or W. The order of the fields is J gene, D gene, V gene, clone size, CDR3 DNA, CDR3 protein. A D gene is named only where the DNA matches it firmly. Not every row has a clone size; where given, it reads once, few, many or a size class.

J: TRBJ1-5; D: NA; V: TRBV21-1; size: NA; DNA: TGTGCCAGCAGCAAAGTTCGGGAAAGCAATCAGCCCCAGCATTTT; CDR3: CASSKVRESNQPQHF
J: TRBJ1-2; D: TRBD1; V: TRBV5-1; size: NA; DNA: TGCGCCAGCAGCTTGGGAGGACAGGGCTTTTATGGCTACACCTTC; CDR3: CASSLGGQGFYGYTF
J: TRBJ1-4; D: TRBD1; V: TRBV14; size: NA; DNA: TGTGCCAGCAGCCCCCTGACAGGGGGCGTCGGAAAACTGTTTTTT; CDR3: CASSPLTGGVGKLFF
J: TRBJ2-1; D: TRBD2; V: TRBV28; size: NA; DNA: TGTGCCAGCAGTTCGAGCGGGAGCCGAGGGGATGAGCAGTTCTTC; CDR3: CASSSSGSRGDEQFF
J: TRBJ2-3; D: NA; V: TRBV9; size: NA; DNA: TGTGCCAGCAGCGTAGCTAGCACAACAGATACGCAGTATTTT; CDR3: CASSVASTTDTQYF
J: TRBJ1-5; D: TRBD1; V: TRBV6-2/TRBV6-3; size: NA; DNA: TGTGCCAGCAGTTCCGGGACAGGGGCAGGCAATCAGCCCCAGCATTTT; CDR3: CASSSGTGAGNQPQHF
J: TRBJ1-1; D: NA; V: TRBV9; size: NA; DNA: TGTGCCAGCAGCGTCTCAGGGAGGCGGAACACTGAAGCTTTCTTT; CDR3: CASSVSGRRNTEAFF
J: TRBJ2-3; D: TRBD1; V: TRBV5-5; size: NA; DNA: TGTGCCAGCAGCTTGCTACAGGGGACAGATACGCAGTATTTT; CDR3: CASSLLQGTDTQYF
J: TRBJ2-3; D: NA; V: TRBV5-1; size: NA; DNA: TGCGCCAGCTCTATACAGGCCGGGACAGATACGCAGTATTTT; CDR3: CASSIQAGTDTQYF
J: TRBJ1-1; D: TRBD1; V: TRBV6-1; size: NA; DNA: TGTGCCAGCAGTGAGCGGACAGGGACGGGCACTGAAGCTTTCTTT; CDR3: CASSERTGTGTEAFF
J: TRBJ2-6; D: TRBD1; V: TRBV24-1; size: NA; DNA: TGTGCCACCAGTCCTACCCCGGGACAGGCGCCTCTTGGGGCCAACGTCCTGACTTTC; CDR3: CATSPTPGQAPLGANVLTF
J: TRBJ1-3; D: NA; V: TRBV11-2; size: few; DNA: TGTGCCAGCAGCAAGGACAGATATGGAAACACCATATATTTT; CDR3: CASSKDRYGNTIYF
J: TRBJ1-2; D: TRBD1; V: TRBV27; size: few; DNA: TGTGCCAGCAGTTTAATGGCCCCCGGACAGGCTGCTATTGGCTACACCTTC; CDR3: CASSLMAPGQAAIGYTF
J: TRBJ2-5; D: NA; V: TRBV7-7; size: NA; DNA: TGTGCCAGCAGCGAAGGAGGGACAGTAAAAGAGACCCAGTACTTC; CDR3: CASSEGGTVKETQYF
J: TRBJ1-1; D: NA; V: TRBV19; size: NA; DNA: TGTGCCAGTAGTACTCAGACAAGGTCGAACACTGAAGCTTTCTTT; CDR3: CASSTQTRSNTEAFF
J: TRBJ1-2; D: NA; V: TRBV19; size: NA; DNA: TGTGCCACCTGGACAGTCATTGCTCCCAACTATGGCTACACCTTC; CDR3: CATWTVIAPNYGYTF
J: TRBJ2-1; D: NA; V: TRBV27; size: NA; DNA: TGTGCCAGCAGTTTCTCCGGGATTAACAATGAGCAGTTCTTC; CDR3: CASSFSGINNEQFF
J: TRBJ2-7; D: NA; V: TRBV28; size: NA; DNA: TGTGCCAGCAGTCCGATTCGAGTGCGTCAGGGATCCTACGAGCAGTACTTC; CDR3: CASSPIRVRQGSYEQYF
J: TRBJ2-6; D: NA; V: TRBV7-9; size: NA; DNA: TGTGCCAGCAGCTTAACAAGCTCTGGGGCCAACGTCCTGACTTTC; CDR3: CASSLTSSGANVLTF
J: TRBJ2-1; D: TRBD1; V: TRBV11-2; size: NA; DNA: TGTGCCAGCACCCAGGGGGCCCGCCGAAGGTCCTACAATGAGCAGTTCTTC; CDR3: CASTQGARRRSYNEQFF
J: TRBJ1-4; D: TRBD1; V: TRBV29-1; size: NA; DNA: TGCAGCGTTCCCGGGACAGGGGGTGAAAAACTGTTTTTT; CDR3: CSVPGTGGEKLFF
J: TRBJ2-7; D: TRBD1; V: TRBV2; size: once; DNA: TGTGCCAGCAGGACGACAGGGGCGGCATCCTACGAGCAGTACTTC; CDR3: CASRTTGAASYEQYF
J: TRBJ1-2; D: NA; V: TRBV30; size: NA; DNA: TGTGCCTGGAGCGGGGTATTCGATGGCTACACCTTC; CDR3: CAWSGVFDGYTF
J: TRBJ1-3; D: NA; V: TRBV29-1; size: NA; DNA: TGCAGCGTTGTCCCGGAGGGTTACGGAAACACCATATATTTT; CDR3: CSVVPEGYGNTIYF
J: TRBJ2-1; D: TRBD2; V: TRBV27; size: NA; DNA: TGTGCCAGCAGGGCCGGGACTAGCGACTACAATGAGCAGTTCTTC; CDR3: CASRAGTSDYNEQFF
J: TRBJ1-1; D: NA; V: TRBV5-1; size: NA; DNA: TGCGCCAGCAGCTGGACAGCGAACACTGAAGCTTTCTTT; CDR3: CASSWTANTEAFF
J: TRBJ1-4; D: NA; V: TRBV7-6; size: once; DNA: TGTGCCAGCAGCCAAAGCCATAATGAAAAACTGTTTTTT; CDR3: CASSQSHNEKLFF
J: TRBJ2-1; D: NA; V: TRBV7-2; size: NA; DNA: TGTGCCAGCAGCTTCGCGCGCTCCAATGAGCAGTTCTTC; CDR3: CASSFARSNEQFF
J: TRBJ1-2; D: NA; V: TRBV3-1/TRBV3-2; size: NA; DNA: TGTGCCAGCAGCCAAGATTTGGGCAGGGTACAGGGCTACACCTTC; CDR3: CASSQDLGRVQGYTF
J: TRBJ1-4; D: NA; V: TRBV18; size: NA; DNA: TGTGCCAGCTCAGAGTACGCCCCTGCAACTAATGAAAAACTGTTTTTT; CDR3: CASSEYAPATNEKLFF
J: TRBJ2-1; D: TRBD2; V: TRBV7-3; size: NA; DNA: TGTGCCAGCAGCAGTGGGACTAGCGGGGGGTACAATGAGCAGTTCTTC; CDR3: CASSSGTSGGYNEQFF
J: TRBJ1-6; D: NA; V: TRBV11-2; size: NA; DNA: TGTGCCAGCAGCCCCCAACTGTCACCCCTCCACTTT; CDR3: CASSPQLSPLHF
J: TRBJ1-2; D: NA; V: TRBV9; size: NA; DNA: TGTGCCAGCAGCGCTCCTGTTTTGAGGTCCGGAGGTTCCGGCTACACCTTC; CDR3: CASSAPVLRSGGSGYTF
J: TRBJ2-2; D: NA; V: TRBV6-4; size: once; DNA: TGTGCCAGCAGTGACTGGGCGGGGGCTACCGGGGAGCTGTTTTTT; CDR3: CASSDWAGATGELFF
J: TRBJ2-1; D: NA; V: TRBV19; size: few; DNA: TGTGCCAGTAGTATTCTCGCGCTATCGGGCAATGAGCAGTTCTTC; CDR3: CASSILALSGNEQFF
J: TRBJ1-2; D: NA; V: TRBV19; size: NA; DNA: TGTGCCAGTAGATTTGGGGCCCGAGGCTACACCTTC; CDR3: CASRFGARGYTF
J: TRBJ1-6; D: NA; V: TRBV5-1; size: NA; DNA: TGCGCCAGCAGCCTGGAGGAGGGATCACCCCTCCACTTT; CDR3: CASSLEEGSPLHF
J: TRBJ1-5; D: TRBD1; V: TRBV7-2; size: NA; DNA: TGTGCCAGCAGCTTTCGACAGGGGCAAGATCAGCCCCAGCATTTT; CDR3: CASSFRQGQDQPQHF
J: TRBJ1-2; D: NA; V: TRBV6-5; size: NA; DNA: TGTGCCAGCAGTTACTCCGCAGCTAACTATGGCTACACCTTC; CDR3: CASSYSAANYGYTF
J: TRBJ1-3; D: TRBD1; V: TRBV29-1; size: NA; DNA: TGCAGCGTTGGGATGGGACAGGTGTCAGGAAACACCATATATTTT; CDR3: CSVGMGQVSGNTIYF
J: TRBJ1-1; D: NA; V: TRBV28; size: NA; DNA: TGTGCCAGCAGCCTTCCAGGACTGACCACTGAAGCTTTCTTT; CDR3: CASSLPGLTTEAFF
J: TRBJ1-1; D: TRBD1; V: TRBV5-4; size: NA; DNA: TGTGCCAGCAGCTTGAACAGGGGGATGCCCACTGAAGCTTTCTTT; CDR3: CASSLNRGMPTEAFF
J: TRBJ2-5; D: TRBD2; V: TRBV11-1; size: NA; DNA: TGTGCCAGCAGCTTAGTAGCGGGAAGAACCCAAGAGACCCAGTACTTC; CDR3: CASSLVAGRTQETQYF
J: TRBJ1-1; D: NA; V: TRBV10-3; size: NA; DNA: TGTGCCATCAGTGTAGATTCACGAGCTGAAGCTTTCTTT; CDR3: CAISVDSRAEAFF
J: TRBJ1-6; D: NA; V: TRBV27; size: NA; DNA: TGTGCCAGCAGTTTACAGGGGATAGTACGTTCACCCCTCCACTTT; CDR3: CASSLQGIVRSPLHF
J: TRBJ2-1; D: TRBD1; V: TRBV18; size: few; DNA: TGTGCCAGCTCAAGCCGGGACAGGGGTCGGGACAATGAGCAGTTCTTC; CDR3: CASSSRDRGRDNEQFF
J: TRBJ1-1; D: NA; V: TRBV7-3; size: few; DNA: TGTGCCAGCAGCTATAGCGGTGACACTGAAGCTTTCTTT; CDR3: CASSYSGDTEAFF
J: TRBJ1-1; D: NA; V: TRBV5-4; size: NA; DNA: TGTGCCAGCAGCTATCTTCGGGACACTAACACTGAAGCTTTCTTT; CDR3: CASSYLRDTNTEAFF
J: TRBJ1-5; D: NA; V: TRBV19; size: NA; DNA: TGTGCCAGTAGTATAGAGGCAAATCAGCCCCAGCATTTT; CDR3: CASSIEANQPQHF
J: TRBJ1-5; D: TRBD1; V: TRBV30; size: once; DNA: TGTGCCTGGAGTGTGACAGGGTGGAATCAGCCCCAGCATTTT; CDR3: CAWSVTGWNQPQHF
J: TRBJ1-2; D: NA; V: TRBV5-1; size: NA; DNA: TGCGCCAGCAGCACTGGACTCGCACCTGGCTATGGCTACACCTTC; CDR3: CASSTGLAPGYGYTF
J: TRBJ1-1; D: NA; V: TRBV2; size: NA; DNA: TGTGCCAGCATAAAGGGCAGGGGAAGTATACTAGCTTTCTTT; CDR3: CASIKGRGSILAFF
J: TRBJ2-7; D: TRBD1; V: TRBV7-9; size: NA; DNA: TGTGCCAGCAGCTTCGGGACAGCCTACGAGCAGTACTTC; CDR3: CASSFGTAYEQYF
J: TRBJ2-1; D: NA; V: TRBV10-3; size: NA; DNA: TGTGCCATCAGGGGCCTCGCAGGCAATGAGCAGTTCTTC; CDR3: CAIRGLAGNEQFF
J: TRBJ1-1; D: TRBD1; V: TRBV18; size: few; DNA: TGTGCCAGCTCACTCCGACAGGGGGACACTGAAGCTTTCTTT; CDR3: CASSLRQGDTEAFF